This T cell receptor beta chain was recorded in a study of blood T cells in healthy people across ages. This CDR3 has 12 residues. Germline V gene data show CDR1 as SQVTM and CDR2 as ANQGSEA. The V end was cut by 3 bases, the J end by 9 bases, with 14 bases between. This clonotype was seen a few times. Its antigen is unidentified. Study conclusions and caveats: Because sorting was not performed, PBMCs prevented conclusive naive versus antigen-experienced comparison. Higher diversity and more naive CD4+ cells were features of long-lived donors, compared to aged donors.

Using a J-beta primer mix together with a sample-barcoded 5' primer, a second PCR was run for roughly 6 to 11 cycles. MiXCR, applied by TCRdb to the 5' RACE reads, yields one record per CDR3 protein. The sample records 600,000 to 800,000 distinct CDR3 sequences, around a fifth being singletons. The material sequenced was blood. The V call is TRBV29-1, the J call TRBJ1-2; D is uncertain. This clonotype originated in a man in his 70s in good health. CDR3 residues: CSVDPAGSSYTF. CDR3 sequence (DNA): TGCAGCGTTGATCCCGCGGGGTCTAGCTACACCTTC. Variable domain in full (rest from reference TRBV29-1 and TRBJ1-2): SAVISQKPSRDICQRGTSLTIQCQVDSQVTMMFWYRQQPGQSLTLIATANQGSEATYESGFVIDKFPISRPNLTFSTLTVSNMSPEDSSIYLCSVDPAGSSYTFGSGTRLTVV.